A single TCR beta chain is shown here with its context. Antigen: not known. This specimen belongs to a study of post-analysis software for immune sequencing data. At the level of the study: Clinical courses comprised relapsing-remitting, secondary progressive and progressive-relapsing multiple sclerosis.

cDNA libraries for TCR beta contained unique molecular identifiers. MiXCR, applied by TCRdb to the PCR reads, yields one record per CDR3 protein. The sample has some 700,000 distinct CDR3 sequences; over 45% are singletons. From germline, CDR1 is SGHRS and CDR2 YFSETQ. The CDR3 contains 16 residues. Overall study findings and caveats: Patients showed TRBV5-6, TRBV5-1 and TRBV20-1 among a few TRBV segments more frequent than in controls. Strong co-clustering by F measure was seen for same-batch samples.

This chain connects TRBV5-1 to TRBJ2-7; possibly TRBD1 for D (8 bases). The J call may be faulty, since TRBJ2-4 better matches the DNA end. The TCR comes from a girl aged 2-10 years with multiple sclerosis. Sample: blood. CDR3 sequence: CASSVGQGGSKNIQYF. The CDR3 DNA reads TGCGCCAGCAGCGTAGGACAGGGAGGGTCCAAAAACATTCAGTACTTC.